Many counts were recorded for the clone carrying this T cell receptor beta chain. The entry originates in a study of T cells after yellow fever vaccination. TCRdb independently ran MiXCR on the 5' RACE reads; one entry per CDR3 protein. The data contain a few hundred thousand distinct CDR3 sequences, 3% to 4.5% of them singletons. The CDR3 runs 17 residues. Trimming at V came to 2 bases and at J to 6 bases, leaving 11 bases not matched to a gene. Per the germline V gene, CDR1 is MNHEY and CDR2 is SVGEGT. The sequences come from PBMCs, collected 5 days after the yellow fever booster vaccination. This TCR was sampled from a man between 18 and 35 years old who received the YFV17D yellow fever vaccine. The rearrangement joins TRBV6-2 or TRBV6-3 to TRBJ2-2, with 8 bases lining up with TRBD1. The CDR3 loop reads CASSYGSVTGVAGELFF. Here the CDR3 DNA reads TGTGCCAGCAGTTACGGAAGCGTGACAGGGGTCGCCGGGGAGCTGTTTTTT.